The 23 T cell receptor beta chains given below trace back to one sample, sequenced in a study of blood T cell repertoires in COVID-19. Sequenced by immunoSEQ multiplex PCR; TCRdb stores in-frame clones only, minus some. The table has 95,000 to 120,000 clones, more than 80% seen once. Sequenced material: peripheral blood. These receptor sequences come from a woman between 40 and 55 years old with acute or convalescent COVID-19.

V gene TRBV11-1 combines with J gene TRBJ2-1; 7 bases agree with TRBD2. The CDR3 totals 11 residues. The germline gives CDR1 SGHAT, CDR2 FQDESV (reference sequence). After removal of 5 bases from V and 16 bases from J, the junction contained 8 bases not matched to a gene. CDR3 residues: CASSPGAGPFF. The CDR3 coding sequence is TGTGCCAGCAGCCCTGGAGCGGGGCCCTTCTTC.

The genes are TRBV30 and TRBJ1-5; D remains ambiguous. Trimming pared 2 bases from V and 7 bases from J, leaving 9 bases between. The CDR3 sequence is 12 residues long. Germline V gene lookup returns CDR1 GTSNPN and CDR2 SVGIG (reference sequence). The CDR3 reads CAWSRAGQPQHF. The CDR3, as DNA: TGTGCCTGGAGTCGGGCGGGGCAGCCCCAGCATTTT.

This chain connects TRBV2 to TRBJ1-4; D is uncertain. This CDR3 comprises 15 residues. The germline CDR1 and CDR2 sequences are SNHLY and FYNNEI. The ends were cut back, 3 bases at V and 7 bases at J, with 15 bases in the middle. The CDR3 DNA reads TGTGCCAGCAGTGATTCTGGGAGCGGGCCTGAAAAACTGTTTTTT. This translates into CASSDSGSGPEKLFF.

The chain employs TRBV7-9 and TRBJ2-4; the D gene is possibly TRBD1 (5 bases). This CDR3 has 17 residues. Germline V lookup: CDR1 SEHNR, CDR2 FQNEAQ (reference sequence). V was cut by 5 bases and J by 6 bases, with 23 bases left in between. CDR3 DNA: TGTGCCAGCAGCACCGTACGCCTGACAGAAGCCGGAAACATTCAGTACTTC. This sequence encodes CASSTVRLTEAGNIQYF.

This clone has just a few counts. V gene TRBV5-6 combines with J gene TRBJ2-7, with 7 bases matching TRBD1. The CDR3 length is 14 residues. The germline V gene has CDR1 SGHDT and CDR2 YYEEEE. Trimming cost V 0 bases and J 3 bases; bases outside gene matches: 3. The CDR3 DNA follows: TGTGCCAGCAGCTTGGGGACAGGCCTCTACGAGCAGTACTTC. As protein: CASSLGTGLYEQYF.

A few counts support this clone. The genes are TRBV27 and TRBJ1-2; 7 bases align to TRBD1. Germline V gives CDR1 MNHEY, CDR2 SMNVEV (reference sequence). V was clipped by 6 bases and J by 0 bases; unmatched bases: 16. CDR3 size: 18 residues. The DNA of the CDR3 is TGTGCCAGCAGCAAAACCGCTCGGACAGGTGGGACTAACTATGGCTACACCTTC. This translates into CASSKTARTGGTNYGYTF.

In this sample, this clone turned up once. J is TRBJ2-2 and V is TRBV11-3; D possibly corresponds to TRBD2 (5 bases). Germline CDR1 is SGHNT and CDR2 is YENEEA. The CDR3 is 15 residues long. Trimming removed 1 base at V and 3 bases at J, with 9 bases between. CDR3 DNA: TGTGCCAGCAGCTTAGGGCAGGAGGACACCGGGGAGCTGTTTTTT. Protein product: CASSLGQEDTGELFF.

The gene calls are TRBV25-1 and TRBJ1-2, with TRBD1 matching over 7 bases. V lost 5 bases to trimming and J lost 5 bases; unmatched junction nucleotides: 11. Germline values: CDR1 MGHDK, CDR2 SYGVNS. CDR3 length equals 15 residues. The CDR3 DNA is TGTGCCAGCAGTCCCCCAGGGACAGCCCTTTATGGCTACACCTTC. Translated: CASSPPGTALYGYTF.

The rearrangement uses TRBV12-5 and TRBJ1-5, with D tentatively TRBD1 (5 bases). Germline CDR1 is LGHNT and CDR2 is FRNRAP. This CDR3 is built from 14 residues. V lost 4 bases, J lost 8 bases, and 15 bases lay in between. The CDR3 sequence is CASGSPGQSKPQHF. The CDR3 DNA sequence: TGTGCTAGTGGTTCCCCTGGACAATCGAAGCCCCAGCATTTT.

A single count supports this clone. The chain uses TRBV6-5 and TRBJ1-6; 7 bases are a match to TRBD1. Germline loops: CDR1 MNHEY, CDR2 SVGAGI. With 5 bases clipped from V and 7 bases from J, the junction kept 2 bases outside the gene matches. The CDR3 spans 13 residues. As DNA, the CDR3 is TGTGCCAGCAGTACGACAGGGAATTCACCCCTCCACTTT. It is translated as CASSTTGNSPLHF.

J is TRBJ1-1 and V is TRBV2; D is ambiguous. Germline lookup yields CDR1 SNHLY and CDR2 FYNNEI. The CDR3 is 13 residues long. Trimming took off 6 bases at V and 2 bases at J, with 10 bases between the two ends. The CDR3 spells CASRSDFNTEAFF. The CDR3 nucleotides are TGTGCCAGCAGGTCAGACTTTAACACTGAAGCTTTCTTT.

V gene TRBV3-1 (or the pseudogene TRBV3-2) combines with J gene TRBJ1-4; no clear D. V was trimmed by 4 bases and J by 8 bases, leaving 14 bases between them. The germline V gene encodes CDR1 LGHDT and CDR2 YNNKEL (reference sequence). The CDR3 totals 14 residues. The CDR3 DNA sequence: TGTGCCAGCAGCCCACCGGGAGTCAGAGAAAAACTGTTTTTT. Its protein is CASSPPGVREKLFF.

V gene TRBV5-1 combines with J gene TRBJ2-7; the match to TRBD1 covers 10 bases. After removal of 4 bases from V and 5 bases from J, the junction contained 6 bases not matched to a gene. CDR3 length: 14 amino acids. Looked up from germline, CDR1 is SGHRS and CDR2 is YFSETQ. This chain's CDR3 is CASSPGQGSHEQYF. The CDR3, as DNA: TGCGCCAGCAGCCCGGGACAGGGGTCTCACGAGCAGTACTTC.

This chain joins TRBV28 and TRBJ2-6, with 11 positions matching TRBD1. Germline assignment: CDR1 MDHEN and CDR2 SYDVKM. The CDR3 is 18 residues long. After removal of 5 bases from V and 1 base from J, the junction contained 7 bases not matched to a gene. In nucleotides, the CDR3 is TGTGCCAGCAGTCGTCCCGGGACAGGGGGGTCTGGGGCCAACGTCCTGACTTTC. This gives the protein CASSRPGTGGSGANVLTF.

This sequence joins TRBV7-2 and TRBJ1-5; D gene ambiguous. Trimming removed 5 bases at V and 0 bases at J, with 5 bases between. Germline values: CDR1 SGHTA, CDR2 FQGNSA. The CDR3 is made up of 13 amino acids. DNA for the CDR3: TGTGCCAGCAGCAGCAATAGCAATCAGCCCCAGCATTTT. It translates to CASSSNSNQPQHF.

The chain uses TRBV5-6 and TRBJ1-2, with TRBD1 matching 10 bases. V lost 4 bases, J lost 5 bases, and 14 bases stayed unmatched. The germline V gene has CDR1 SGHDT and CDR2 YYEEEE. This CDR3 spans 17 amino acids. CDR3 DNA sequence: TGTGCCAGCAGCATTATTACCCCGGGACAGGGGATGTATGGCTACACCTTC. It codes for CASSIITPGQGMYGYTF.

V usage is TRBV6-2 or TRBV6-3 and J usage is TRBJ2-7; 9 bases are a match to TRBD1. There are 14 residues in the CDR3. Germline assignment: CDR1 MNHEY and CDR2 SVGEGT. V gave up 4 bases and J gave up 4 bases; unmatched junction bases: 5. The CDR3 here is CASSSDRGQYEQYF. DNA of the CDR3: TGTGCCAGCAGTTCGGACAGGGGTCAGTACGAGCAGTACTTC.

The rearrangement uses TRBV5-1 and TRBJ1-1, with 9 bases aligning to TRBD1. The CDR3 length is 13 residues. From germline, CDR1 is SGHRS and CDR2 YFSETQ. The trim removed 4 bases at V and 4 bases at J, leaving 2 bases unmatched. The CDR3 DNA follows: TGCGCCAGCAGCAAGACAGGGGGCACTGAAGCTTTCTTT. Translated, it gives CASSKTGGTEAFF.

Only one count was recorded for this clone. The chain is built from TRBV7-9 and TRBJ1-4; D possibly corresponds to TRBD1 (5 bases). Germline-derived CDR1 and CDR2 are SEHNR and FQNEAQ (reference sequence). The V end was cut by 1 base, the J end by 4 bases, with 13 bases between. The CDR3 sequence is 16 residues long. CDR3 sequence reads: CASSLVGGVFNEKLFF. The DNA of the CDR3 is TGTGCCAGCAGCTTAGTGGGAGGGGTATTTAATGAAAAACTGTTTTTT.

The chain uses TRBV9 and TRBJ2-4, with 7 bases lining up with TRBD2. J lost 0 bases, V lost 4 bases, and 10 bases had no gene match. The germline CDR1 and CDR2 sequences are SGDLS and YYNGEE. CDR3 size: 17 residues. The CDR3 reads CASSPRRDYQAKNIQYF. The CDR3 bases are TGTGCCAGCAGCCCACGACGGGACTACCAAGCCAAAAACATTCAGTACTTC.

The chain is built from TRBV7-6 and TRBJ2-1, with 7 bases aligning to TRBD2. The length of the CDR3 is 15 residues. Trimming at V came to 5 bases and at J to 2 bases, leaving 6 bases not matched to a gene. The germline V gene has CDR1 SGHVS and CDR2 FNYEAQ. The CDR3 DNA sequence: TGTGCCAGCAGCACTCTAGCGGCCCCCTACAATGAGCAGTTCTTC. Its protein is CASSTLAAPYNEQFF.

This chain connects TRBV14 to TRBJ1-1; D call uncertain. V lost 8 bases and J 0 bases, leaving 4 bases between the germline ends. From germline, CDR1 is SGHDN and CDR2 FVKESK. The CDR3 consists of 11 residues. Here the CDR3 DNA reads TGTGCCAGCTCAGTGAACACTGAAGCTTTCTTT. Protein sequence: CASSVNTEAFF. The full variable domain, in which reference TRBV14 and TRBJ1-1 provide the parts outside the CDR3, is EAGVTQFPSHSVIEKGQTVTLRCDPISGHDNLYWYRRVMGKEIKFLLHFVKESKQDESGMPNNRFLAERTGGTYSTLKVQPAELEDSGVYFCASSVNTEAFFGQGTRLTVV.

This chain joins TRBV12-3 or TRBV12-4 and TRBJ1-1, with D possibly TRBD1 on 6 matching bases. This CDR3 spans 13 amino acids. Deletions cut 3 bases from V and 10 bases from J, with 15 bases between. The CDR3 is CASSFQGLGGAFF. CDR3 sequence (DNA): TGTGCCAGCAGTTTCCAGGGCTTAGGGGGAGCTTTCTTT.